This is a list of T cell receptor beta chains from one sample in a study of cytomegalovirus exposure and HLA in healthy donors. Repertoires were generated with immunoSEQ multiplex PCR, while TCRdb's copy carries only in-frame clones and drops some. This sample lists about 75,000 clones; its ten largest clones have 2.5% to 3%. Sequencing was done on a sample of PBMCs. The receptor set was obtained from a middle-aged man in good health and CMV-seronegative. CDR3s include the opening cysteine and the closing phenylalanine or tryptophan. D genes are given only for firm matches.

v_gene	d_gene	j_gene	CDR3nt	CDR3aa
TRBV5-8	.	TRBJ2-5	TGTGCCAGCAGCTTCTGGCGGGGCGAGACCCAGTACTTC	CASSFWRGETQYF
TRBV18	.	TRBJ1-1	TGTGCCAGCTCACCACCGAGGACAGTTAACACTGAAGCTTTCTTT	CASSPPRTVNTEAFF
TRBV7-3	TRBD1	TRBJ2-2	TGTGCCAGCAGCCCGTTGGGACAGGGGGAGTGGGAAAACACCGGGGAGCTGTTTTTT	CASSPLGQGEWENTGELFF
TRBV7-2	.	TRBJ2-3	TGTGCCAGCAGCTCCCGGGGTGGGGGCAGTACGGATACGCAGTATTTT	CASSSRGGGSTDTQYF
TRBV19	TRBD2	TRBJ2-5	TGTGCCAGTAGTATTCCGGGACTAGCGGGGCAAGAGACCCAGTACTTC	CASSIPGLAGQETQYF
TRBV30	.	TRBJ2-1	TGTGCCTGGAGTGTACGGCGGGCATACAATGAGCAGTTCTTC	CAWSVRRAYNEQFF
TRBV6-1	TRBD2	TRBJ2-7	TGTGCCAGCAGCCCGGGGAGCGGGGGGTTCGAGCAGTACTTC	CASSPGSGGFEQYF
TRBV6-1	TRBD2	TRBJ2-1	TGTGCCAGCGGGCGGGACTACCCTTGGGATGAGCAGTTCTTC	CASGRDYPWDEQFF
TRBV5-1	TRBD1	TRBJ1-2	TGCGCCAGCAGCTCAGGGACAGGGGGTGAGAGATATGGCTACACCTTC	CASSSGTGGERYGYTF
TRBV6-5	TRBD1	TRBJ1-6	TGTGCCAGCAGTTCCTCGCGAGACAGGGGGCAATCACCCCTCCACTTT	CASSSSRDRGQSPLHF
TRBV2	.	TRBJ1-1	TGTGCCATCCGGGACACCAACACTGAAGCTTTCTTT	CAIRDTNTEAFF
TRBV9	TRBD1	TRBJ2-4	TGTGCCAGCAGCGAGGGGACAGGGCTAAACATTCAGTACTTC	CASSEGTGLNIQYF
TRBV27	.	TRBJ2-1	TGTGCCAGCCTCCCCCGGGTTACTTCCTACAATGAGCAGTTCTTC	CASLPRVTSYNEQFF
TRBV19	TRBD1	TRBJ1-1	TGTGCCAGTAGTATAATCAAGGGGGCAATGAACACTGAAGCTTTCTTT	CASSIIKGAMNTEAFF
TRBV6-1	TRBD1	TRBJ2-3	TGTGCCACACGACAGGGGAGAGTCTCAGATACGCAGTATTTT	CATRQGRVSDTQYF
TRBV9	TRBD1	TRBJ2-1	TGTGCCAGCAGCGGACAGGGGGCACATGAGCAGTTCTTC	CASSGQGAHEQFF
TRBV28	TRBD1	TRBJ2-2	TGTGCCAGCAGTTTAGGGGGACAGGGCGCCGGGGAGCTGTTTTTT	CASSLGGQGAGELFF
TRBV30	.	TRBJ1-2	TGTGCCTGGAGAGGGGCCTTTAGGGTCTATGGCTACACCTTC	CAWRGAFRVYGYTF
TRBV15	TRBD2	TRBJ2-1	TGTGCCACCAGCCCGGGACTAGCGGGATACAATGAGCAGTTCTTC	CATSPGLAGYNEQFF
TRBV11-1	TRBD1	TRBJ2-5	TGTGCCAGCAGCTTAGGAGGGGGCCGCGTCCAAGAGACCCAGTACTTC	CASSLGGGRVQETQYF
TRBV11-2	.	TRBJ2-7	TGTGCCAGCAGCTCCCAGCGACAGCTCTACGAGCAGTACTTC	CASSSQRQLYEQYF
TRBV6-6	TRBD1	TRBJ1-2	TGTGCCAGCAGCACTAACGGACAGGGAAACTATGGCTACACCTTC	CASSTNGQGNYGYTF
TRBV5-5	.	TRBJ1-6	TGTGCCAGCAGCTTTGCCGGGGAGTCGGATTCACCCCTCCACTTT	CASSFAGESDSPLHF
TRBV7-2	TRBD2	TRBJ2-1	TGTGCCAGCAGCTTAGGGGGGGGATACAATGAGCAGTTCTTC	CASSLGGGYNEQFF
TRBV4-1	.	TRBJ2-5	TGCGCCAGCAGCCAAGTAGGGGGTGAGACCCAGTACTTC	CASSQVGGETQYF
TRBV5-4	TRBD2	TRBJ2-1	TGTGCCAGCAGTAGGGCCGGCGGGGGGCCTCGAGATGAGCAGTTCTTC	CASSRAGGGPRDEQFF
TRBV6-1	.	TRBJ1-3	TGTGCCAGCAGAAGTCGGACTGTCCCTGGAAACACCATATATTTT	CASRSRTVPGNTIYF
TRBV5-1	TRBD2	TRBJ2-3	TGCGCCAGCAGCGTGGCGGGGGGGCAAGATACGCAGTATTTT	CASSVAGGQDTQYF
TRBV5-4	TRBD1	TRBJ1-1	TGTGCCAGCAGCTTGGGATTCCGGACAGGGAACACTGAAGCTTTCTTT	CASSLGFRTGNTEAFF
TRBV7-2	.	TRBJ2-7	TGTGCCAGCAGCTTAGACAGCGGCCCCGGGAACCACGAGCAGTACTTC	CASSLDSGPGNHEQYF
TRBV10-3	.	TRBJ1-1	TGTGCCATCAGTGAGGGGCAGGGTGGCACTGAAGCTTTCTTT	CAISEGQGGTEAFF
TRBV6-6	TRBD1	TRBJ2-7	TGTGCCAGCAGTTACTCCCAGGGGGCTCCCCACTACGAGCAGTACTTC	CASSYSQGAPHYEQYF
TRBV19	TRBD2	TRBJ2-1	TGTGCCACCATGGGACTAGCTCGCAATGAGCAGTTCTTC	CATMGLARNEQFF
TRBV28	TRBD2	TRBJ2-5	TGTGCCAGCAGTGGAGCGGGGGCCCGCGTGGAGACCCAGTACTTC	CASSGAGARVETQYF
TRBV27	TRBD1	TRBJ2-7	TGTGCCAGCAGTTTATCGTACAGGGGGCGACTCGAGCTTAATCCCTCCTACGAGCAGTACTTC	CASSLSYRGRLELNPSYEQYF
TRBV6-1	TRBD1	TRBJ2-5	TGTGCCAGCAGGACGGACAGGGGAGGAGCAGAGACCCAGTACTTC	CASRTDRGGAETQYF
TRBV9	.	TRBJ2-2	TGTGCCAGCAGCGTAGCTCCGGTGTCAAACACCGGGGAGCTGTTTTTT	CASSVAPVSNTGELFF
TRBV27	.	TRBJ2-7	TGTGCCAGCAGCCTAAGGCTGGGGGCGGACGAGCAGTACTTC	CASSLRLGADEQYF
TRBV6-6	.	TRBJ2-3	TGTGCCAGCAGTCTAGAGAGCACAGATACGCAGTATTTT	CASSLESTDTQYF
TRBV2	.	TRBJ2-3	TGTGCCATTCCCGGGACACTGAGCACAGATACGCAGTATTTT	CAIPGTLSTDTQYF
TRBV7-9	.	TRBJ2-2	TGTGCCAGCAGCTCCCAGCCTTTGGGGGGGAACACCGGGGAGCTGTTTTTT	CASSSQPLGGNTGELFF
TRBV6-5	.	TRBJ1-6	TGTGCCAGCACTAACCGGGACACCAATTCACCCCTCCACTTT	CASTNRDTNSPLHF
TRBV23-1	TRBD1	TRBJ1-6	TGCGCCAGTTGTAGGGGGCCGGGCTCCTATAATTCACCCCTCCACTTT	CASCRGPGSYNSPLHF
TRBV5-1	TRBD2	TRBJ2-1	TGCGCCAGCAGCTTGGCCAGGGAGGGCGCGCCGGTAGGGGAGCAGTTCTTC	CASSLAREGAPVGEQFF
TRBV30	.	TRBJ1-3	TGTGCCTGCCATAGGGGCTCTGGAAACACCATATATTTT	CACHRGSGNTIYF
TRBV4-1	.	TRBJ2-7	TGCGCCAGCAGCCAAGCGGGAGAGCGCACCCGCTCCTACGAGCAGTACTTC	CASSQAGERTRSYEQYF